This T cell receptor (beta chain) was captured by sequencing in a study of blood T cell repertoires in COVID-19. Per the study methods: Estimated nucleated cell counts came from reference gene primer amplification. Profiling relied on immunoSEQ multiplex PCR, and the TCRdb table lists in-frame clones only, not all of them. That table furnishes V, J and clone size, whereas the DNA furnished D and trimming. The sample lists 97,000 or so clones; 87% were seen once. The CDR3 loop spans 13 amino acids. Germline CDR1 is MNHNS and CDR2 is SASEGT. J was trimmed by 4 bases and V by 3 bases; bases with no gene match: 2.

Sequencing used peripheral blood. The receptor was isolated from a man in his forties or fifties with active COVID-19. The chain carries TRBV6-1 and TRBJ2-7; the match to TRBD2 covers 8 bases. The CDR3 coding sequence is TGTGCCAGCAGTGAGGCTAGCGGGTACGAGCAGTACTTC. Its protein is CASSEASGYEQYF.